This entry describes one T cell receptor beta chain. Patients picked for sequencing had shown CD8+CD57+ cell expansion detected by flow cytometry. Genomic DNA, serving as template, underwent TCR beta VDJ and CDR3 profiling. In TCRdb, the reads were re-called with MiXCR into one record per CDR3 protein. Here the sample spans around 500,000 distinct CDR3 sequences, around 30% being singletons. The data were taken from a study of CD8+CD57+ T cells in acquired aplastic anemia. This CDR3 region has 14 residues. Looked up from germline, CDR1 is GTSNPN and CDR2 is SVGIG (reference sequence). The V gene end was trimmed by 8 bases and the J gene end by 0 bases; junction bases not matched to a gene: 5.

The receptor's source is a human donor with aplastic anemia. Input material: sorted CD4+, CD8+, or CD8+CD57+ T cells (not recorded which) from PBMCs. This chain joins TRBV30 and TRBJ1-1; TRBD1 agrees at 11 bases. The CDR3 sequence: CAPRTGGLNTEAFF. In DNA, the CDR3 is TGTGCCCCTCGGACAGGGGGCCTGAACACTGAAGCTTTCTTT. Full variable domain (missing parts from reference TRBV30 and TRBJ1-1): SQTIHQWPATLVQPVGSPLSLECTVEGTSNPNLYWYRQAAGRGLQLLFYSVGIGQISSEVPQNLSASRPQDRQFILSSKKLLLSDSGFYLCAPRTGGLNTEAFFGQGTRLTVV.